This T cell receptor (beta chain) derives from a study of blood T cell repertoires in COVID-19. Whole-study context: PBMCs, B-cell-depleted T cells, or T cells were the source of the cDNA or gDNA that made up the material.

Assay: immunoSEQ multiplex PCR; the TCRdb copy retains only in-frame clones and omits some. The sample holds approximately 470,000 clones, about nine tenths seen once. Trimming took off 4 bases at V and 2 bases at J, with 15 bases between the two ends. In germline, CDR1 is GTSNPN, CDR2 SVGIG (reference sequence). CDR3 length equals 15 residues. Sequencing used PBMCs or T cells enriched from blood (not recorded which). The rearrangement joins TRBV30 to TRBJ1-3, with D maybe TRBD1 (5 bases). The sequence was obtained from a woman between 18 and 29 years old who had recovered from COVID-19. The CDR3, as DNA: TGTGCCTGGAACCCCTGGGGGGGTACTGGAAACACCATATATTTT. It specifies CAWNPWGGTGNTIYF.